A single sample is the source of the 5 T cell receptor beta chains below, sequenced in a study of shared clonotypes between healthy human individuals. Here immunoSEQ multiplex PCR was the method, and the copy in TCRdb shows in-frame clones only, minus some. The table shows a few hundred thousand clones, with around 97% occurring only once. The specimen sequenced was naive CD4+ T cells sorted from blood. As for subset: CD45RA+ positively selected. The source of these receptors is a woman in her twenties or thirties in good health.

The chain joins TRBV19 to TRBJ1-5, with D hard to call. In germline, CDR1 is LNHDA, CDR2 SQIVND (reference sequence). Trimming shortened V by 7 bases and J by 4 bases, and 11 bases separated the two germline ends. The CDR3 is made up of 13 amino acids. CDR3 region: CASTVTINQPQHF. CDR3 sequence (DNA): TGTGCCAGTACCGTGACGATAAATCAGCCCCAGCATTTT.

The chain recombines TRBV5-8 with TRBJ2-1; 7 nucleotides align to TRBD2. The germline gives CDR1 SGHTS, CDR2 YDEGEE. V lost 2 bases and J lost 4; bases outside the gene matches: 12. This CDR3 region has 17 residues. Here the CDR3 reads CASSFLGSSRGYNEQFF. CDR3 coding DNA: TGTGCCAGCAGCTTCCTGGGATCCTCGCGGGGGTACAATGAGCAGTTCTTC. Combining the CDR3 with reference TRBV5-8 and TRBJ2-1 gives the whole variable domain EAGVTQSPTHLIKTRGQQATLRCSPISGHTSVYWYQQALGLGLQFLLWYDEGEERNRGNFPPRFSGRQFPNYSSELNVNALELEDSALYLCASSFLGSSRGYNEQFFGPGTRLTVL.

The CDR3 coding sequence is TGTGCCAGCAGCTTATTGGGACAGGGAGGGGCGGCTGAAGCTTTCTTT. Translating gives CASSLLGQGGAAEAFF. This chain uses TRBV7-3 with TRBJ1-1; 9 bases agree with TRBD1. This CDR3 comprises 16 residues. V dropped 2 bases and J dropped 6; count of bases not matched to a gene: 10. CDR1 SGHTA and CDR2 FQGTGA come from the germline V gene.

This chain uses TRBV6-5 with TRBJ2-1; 12 bases agree with TRBD2. The CDR3 sequence is 15 residues long. Germline values: CDR1 MNHEY, CDR2 SVGAGI. Trimming at V came to 7 bases and at J to 7 bases, leaving 8 bases not matched to a gene. The CDR3 DNA follows: TGTGCCAGCACCGAGGGGCTAGCGGGAGGGAATGAGCAGTTCTTC. This codes for CASTEGLAGGNEQFF.

The chain couples TRBV2 to TRBJ2-5, with TRBD1 matching over 8 bases. The length of the CDR3 is 13 residues. Germline V CDR1 and CDR2: SNHLY, FYNNEI. J lost 1 base, V lost 6 bases, and 1 base had no gene match. The DNA of the CDR3 is TGTGCCAGCAGCGACAGGGGCCAAGAGACCCAGTACTTC. This sequence encodes CASSDRGQETQYF. The variable domain in full, completed from reference TRBV2 and TRBJ2-5, reads EPEVTQTPSHQVTQMGQEVILRCVPISNHLYFYWYRQILGQKVEFLVSFYNNEISEKSEIFDDQFSVERPDGSNFTLKIRSTKLEDSAMYFCASSDRGQETQYFGPGTRLLVL.